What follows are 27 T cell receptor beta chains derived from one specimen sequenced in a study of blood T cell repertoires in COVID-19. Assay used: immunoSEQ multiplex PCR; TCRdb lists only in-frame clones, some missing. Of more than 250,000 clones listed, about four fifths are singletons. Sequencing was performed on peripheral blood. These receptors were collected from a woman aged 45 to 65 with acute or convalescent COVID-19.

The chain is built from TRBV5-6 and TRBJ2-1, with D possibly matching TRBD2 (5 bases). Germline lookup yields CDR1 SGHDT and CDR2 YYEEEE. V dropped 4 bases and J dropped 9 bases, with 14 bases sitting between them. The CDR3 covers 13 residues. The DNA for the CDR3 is TGTGCCAGCAGCCACGGGTCGGGGAGTGAGCAGTTCTTC. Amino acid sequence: CASSHGSGSEQFF.

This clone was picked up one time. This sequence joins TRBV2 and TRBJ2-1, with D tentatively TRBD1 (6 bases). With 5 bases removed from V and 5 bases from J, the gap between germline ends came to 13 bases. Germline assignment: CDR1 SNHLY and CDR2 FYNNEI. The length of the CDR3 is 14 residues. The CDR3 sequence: CASSQQGWDNEQFF. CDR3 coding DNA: TGTGCCAGCAGTCAACAGGGTTGGGACAATGAGCAGTTCTTC.

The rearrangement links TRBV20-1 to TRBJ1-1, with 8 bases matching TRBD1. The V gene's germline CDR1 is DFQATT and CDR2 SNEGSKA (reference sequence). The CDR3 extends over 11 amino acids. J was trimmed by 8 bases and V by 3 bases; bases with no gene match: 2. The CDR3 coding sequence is TGCAGTGCTAGTGGACAGGGAGAAGCTTTCTTT. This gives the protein CSASGQGEAFF.

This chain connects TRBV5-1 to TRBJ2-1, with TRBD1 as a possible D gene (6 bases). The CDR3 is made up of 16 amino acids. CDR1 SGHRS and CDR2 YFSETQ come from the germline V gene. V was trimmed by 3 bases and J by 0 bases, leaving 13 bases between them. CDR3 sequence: CASSSTGTNSYNEQFF. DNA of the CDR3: TGCGCCAGCAGCTCCACCGGGACAAACTCCTACAATGAGCAGTTCTTC.

CDR3 sequence: CASSDPTGGETQYF. The CDR3 nucleotides are TGTGCCAGCAGTGATCCTACAGGGGGTGAGACCCAGTACTTC. The V gene is TRBV6-1, the J gene TRBJ2-5; TRBD1 aligns across 8 bases. CDR1 is MNHNS and CDR2 is SASEGT in the germline V gene. J lost 5 bases, V lost 3 bases, and 5 bases had no gene match. The CDR3 is made up of 14 amino acids.

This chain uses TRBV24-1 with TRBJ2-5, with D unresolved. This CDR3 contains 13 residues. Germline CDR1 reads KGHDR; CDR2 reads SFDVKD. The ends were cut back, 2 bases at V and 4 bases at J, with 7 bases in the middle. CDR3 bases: TGTGCCACCAGTGATTCGTTTTTAGAGACCCAGTACTTC. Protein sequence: CATSDSFLETQYF.

CDR3 in amino acids: CASSPPQGTGELFF. The CDR3 DNA follows: TGTGCCAGCAGCCCCCCGCAGGGCACCGGGGAGCTGTTTTTT. J is TRBJ2-2 and V is TRBV7-2; D might be TRBD1 (5 bases). The V gene's germline CDR1 is SGHTA and CDR2 FQGNSA. The CDR3 is 14 amino acids. V dropped 5 bases and J dropped 4 bases, with 11 bases sitting between them.

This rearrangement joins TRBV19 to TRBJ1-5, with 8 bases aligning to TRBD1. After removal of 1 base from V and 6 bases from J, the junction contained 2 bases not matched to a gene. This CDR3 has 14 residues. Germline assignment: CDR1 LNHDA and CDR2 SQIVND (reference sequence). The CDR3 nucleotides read TGTGCCAGTAGTATAGGGACAGGGCGTCAGCCCCAGCATTTT. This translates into CASSIGTGRQPQHF.

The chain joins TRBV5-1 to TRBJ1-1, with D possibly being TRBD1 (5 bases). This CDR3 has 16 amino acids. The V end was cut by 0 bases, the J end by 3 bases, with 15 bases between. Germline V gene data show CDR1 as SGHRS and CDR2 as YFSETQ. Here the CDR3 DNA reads TGCGCCAGCAGCTTGGATGGCAGAGGAGGGGACACTGAAGCTTTCTTT. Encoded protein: CASSLDGRGGDTEAFF.

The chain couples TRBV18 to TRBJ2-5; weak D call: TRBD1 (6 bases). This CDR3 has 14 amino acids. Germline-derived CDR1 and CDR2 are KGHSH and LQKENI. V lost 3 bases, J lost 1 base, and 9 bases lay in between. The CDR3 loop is CASSPLGAQETQYF. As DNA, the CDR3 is TGTGCCAGCTCACCTTTGGGGGCCCAAGAGACCCAGTACTTC.

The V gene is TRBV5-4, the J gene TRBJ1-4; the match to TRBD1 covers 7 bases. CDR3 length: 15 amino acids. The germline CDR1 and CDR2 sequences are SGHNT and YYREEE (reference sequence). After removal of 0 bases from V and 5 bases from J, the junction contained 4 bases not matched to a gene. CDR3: CASSLGGQLNEKLFF. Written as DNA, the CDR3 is TGTGCCAGCAGCTTGGGGGGACAGCTCAATGAAAAACTGTTTTTT.

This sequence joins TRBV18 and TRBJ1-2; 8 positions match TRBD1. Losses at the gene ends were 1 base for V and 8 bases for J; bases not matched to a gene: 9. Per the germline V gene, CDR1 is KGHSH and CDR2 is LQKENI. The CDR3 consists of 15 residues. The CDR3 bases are TGTGCCAGCTCACCACAGCTGCAGGGGGCAGGAGGCTACACCTTC. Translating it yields CASSPQLQGAGGYTF.

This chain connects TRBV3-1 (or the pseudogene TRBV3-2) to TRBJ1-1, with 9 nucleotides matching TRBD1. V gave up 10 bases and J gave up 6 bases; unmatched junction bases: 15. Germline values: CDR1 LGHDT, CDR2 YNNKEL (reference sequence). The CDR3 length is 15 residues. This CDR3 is CATYPSGQGQSEAFF. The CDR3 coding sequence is TGTGCCACCTACCCATCGGGACAGGGTCAATCTGAAGCTTTCTTT.

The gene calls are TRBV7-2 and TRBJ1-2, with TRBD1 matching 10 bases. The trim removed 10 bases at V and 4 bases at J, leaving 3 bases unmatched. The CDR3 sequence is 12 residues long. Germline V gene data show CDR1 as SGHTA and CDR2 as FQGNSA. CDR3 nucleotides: TGTGCCATAGACAGGGGGCCCTATGGCTACACCTTC. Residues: CAIDRGPYGYTF.

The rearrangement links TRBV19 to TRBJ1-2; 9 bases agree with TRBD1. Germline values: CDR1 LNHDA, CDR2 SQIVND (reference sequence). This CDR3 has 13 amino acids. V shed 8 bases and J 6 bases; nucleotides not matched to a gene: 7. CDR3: CASHRDRVDGYTF. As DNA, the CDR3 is TGTGCCAGTCACCGGGACAGGGTGGATGGCTACACCTTC.

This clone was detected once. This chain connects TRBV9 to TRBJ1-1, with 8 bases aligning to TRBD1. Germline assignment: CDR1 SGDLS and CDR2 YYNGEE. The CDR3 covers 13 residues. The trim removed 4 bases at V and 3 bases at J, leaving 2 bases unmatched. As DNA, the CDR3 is TGTGCCAGCAGCAAACAGGGGGACACTGAAGCTTTCTTT. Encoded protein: CASSKQGDTEAFF. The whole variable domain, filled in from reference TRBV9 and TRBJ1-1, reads DSGVTQTPKHLITATGQRVTLRCSPRSGDLSVYWYQQSLDQGLQFLIQYYNGEERAKGNILERFSAQQFPDLHSELNLSSLELGDSALYFCASSKQGDTEAFFGQGTRLTVV.

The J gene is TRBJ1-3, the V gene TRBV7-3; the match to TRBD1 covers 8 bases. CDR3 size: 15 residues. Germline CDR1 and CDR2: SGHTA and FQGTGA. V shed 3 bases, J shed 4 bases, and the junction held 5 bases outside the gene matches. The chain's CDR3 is CASSLNRGSGNTIYF. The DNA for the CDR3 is TGTGCCAGCAGCTTGAACAGGGGGTCAGGAAACACCATATATTTT.

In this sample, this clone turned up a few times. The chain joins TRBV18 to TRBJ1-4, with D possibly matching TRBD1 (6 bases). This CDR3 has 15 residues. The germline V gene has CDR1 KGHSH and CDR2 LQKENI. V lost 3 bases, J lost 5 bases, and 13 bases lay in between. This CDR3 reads CASSPQRTVNEKLFF. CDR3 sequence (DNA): TGTGCCAGCTCACCTCAGAGGACAGTCAATGAAAAACTGTTTTTT.

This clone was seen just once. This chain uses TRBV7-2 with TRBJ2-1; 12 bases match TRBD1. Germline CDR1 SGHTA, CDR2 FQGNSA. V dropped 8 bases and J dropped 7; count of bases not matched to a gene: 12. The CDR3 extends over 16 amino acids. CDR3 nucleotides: TGTGCCAGCGCCCTATCGGGACAGGGGGCCGTAAATGAGCAGTTCTTC. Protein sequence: CASALSGQGAVNEQFF.

The CDR3 coding sequence is TGTGCCAGCAGCTCCGCGGGAGGGTTATACAATGAGCAGTTCTTC. It codes for CASSSAGGLYNEQFF. The chain links TRBV7-2 to TRBJ2-1, with 9 positions matching TRBD2. This CDR3 is 15 amino acids long. V lost 4 bases to trimming and J lost 4 bases; unmatched junction nucleotides: 5. Germline V gene sequence: CDR1 SGHTA, CDR2 FQGNSA.

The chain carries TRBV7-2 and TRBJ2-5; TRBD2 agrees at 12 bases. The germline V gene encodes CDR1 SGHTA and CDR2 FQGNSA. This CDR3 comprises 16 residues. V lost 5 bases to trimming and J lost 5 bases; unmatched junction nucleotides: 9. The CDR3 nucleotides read TGTGCCAGCAGCCAGCAACCTAGCGGGGGGGCGGAGACCCAGTACTTC. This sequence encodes CASSQQPSGGAETQYF.

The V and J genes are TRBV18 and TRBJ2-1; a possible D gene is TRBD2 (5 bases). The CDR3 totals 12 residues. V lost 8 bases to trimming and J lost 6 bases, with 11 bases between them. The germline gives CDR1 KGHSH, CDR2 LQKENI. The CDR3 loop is CASRDPPNEQFF. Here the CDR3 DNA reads TGTGCCAGCCGGGATCCGCCCAATGAGCAGTTCTTC. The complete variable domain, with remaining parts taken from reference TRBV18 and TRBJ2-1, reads NAGVMQNPRHLVRRRGQEARLRCSPMKGHSHVYWYRQLPEEGLKFMVYLQKENIIDESGMPKERFSAEFPKEGPSILRIQQVVRGDSAAYFCASRDPPNEQFFGPGTRLTVL.

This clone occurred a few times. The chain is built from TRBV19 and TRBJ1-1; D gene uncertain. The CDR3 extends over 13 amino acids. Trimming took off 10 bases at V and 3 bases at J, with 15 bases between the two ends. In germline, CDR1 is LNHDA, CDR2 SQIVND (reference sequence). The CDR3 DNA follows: TGTGCCACCGCGCAGAGCGCGCACACTGAAGCTTTCTTT. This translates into CATAQSAHTEAFF.

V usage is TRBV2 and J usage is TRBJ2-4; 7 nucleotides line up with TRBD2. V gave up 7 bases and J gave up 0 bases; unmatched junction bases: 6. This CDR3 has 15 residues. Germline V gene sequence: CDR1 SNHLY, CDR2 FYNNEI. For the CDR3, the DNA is TGTGCCAGCACCTTGGGGGGGGTAGCCAAAAACATTCAGTACTTC. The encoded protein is CASTLGGVAKNIQYF.

The CDR3 reads CASSSIGSGLADNEQFF. The CDR3 bases are TGTGCCAGCAGCTCCATCGGCTCGGGACTAGCGGACAATGAGCAGTTCTTC. This chain links TRBV11-3 with TRBJ2-1, with 11 bases identical to TRBD2. J lost 5 bases, V lost 4 bases, and 10 bases had no gene match. CDR3 length: 17 residues. Germline V gene data show CDR1 as SGHNT and CDR2 as YENEEA.

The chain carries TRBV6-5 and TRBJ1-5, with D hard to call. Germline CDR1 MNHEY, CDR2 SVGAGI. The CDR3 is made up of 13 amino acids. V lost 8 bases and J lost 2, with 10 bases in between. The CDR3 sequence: CASGISGNQPQHF. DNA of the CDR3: TGTGCCAGCGGTATCAGTGGCAATCAGCCCCAGCATTTT.

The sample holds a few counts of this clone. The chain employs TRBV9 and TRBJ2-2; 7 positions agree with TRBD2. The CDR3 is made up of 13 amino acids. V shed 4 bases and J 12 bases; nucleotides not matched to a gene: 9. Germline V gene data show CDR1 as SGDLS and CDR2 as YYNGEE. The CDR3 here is CASSPGGEWKLFF. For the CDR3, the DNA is TGTGCCAGCAGCCCGGGGGGAGAGTGGAAGCTGTTTTTT.